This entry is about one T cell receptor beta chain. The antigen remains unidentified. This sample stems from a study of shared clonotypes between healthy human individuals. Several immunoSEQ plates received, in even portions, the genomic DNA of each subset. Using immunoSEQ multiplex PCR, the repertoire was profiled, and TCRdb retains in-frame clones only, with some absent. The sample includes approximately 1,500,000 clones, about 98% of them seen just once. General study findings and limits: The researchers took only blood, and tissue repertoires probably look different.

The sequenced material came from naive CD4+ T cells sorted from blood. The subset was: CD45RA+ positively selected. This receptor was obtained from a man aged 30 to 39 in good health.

CDR3 sequence reads: CASSLEGPATHEQYF. The CDR3 DNA reads TGTGCCAGCAGCTTAGAAGGACCAGCGACCCACGAGCAGTACTTC. V and J are TRBV7-9 and TRBJ2-7, with D hard to call. CDR1 and CDR2 from the germline V gene are SEHNR and FQNEAQ (reference sequence). CDR3 size: 15 residues. V lost 1 base and J lost 5, with 15 bases in between.